This is a list of T cell receptor beta chains from one sample in a study of spatial heterogeneity in lung cancer. TCRdb processed the 5' RACE reads anew with MiXCR; each CDR3 protein has one entry. This sample has around 100,000 distinct CDR3 sequences, with 4.4% found just once. The material was lung tumor tissue, obtained at surgery. These receptors were collected from a male donor with early-stage non-small cell lung cancer. CDR3s include the opening cysteine and the closing phenylalanine or tryptophan. D genes are given only for firm matches. A clone size is listed for some rows: how often the clone was seen (once, few, many), or a class if it is expanded.

cdr3_aa: CASSKFTGGYYGYTF; cdr3_nt: TGTGCCAGCAGCAAGTTTACAGGGGGCTACTATGGCTACACCTTC; d_call: TRBD1; j_call: TRBJ1-2; clone_size: many; v_call: TRBV13
cdr3_aa: CASSLGQVQETQYF; cdr3_nt: TGCGCCAGCAGCCTCGGACAGGTTCAAGAGACCCAGTACTTC; d_call: TRBD1; j_call: TRBJ2-5; clone_size: -; v_call: TRBV5-1
cdr3_aa: CASSLDPFGDTQYF; cdr3_nt: TGTGCCAGCAGCTTAGATCCGTTTGGAGATACGCAGTATTTT; d_call: -; j_call: TRBJ2-3; clone_size: many; v_call: TRBV11-2
cdr3_aa: CSVEAQGRYEQYF; cdr3_nt: TGCAGCGTTGAAGCCCAGGGGCGGTACGAGCAGTACTTC; d_call: -; j_call: TRBJ2-7; clone_size: many; v_call: TRBV29-1
cdr3_aa: CASSFGFRRTASGNTIYF; cdr3_nt: TGTGCCAGCAGCTTCGGGTTCAGAAGGACTGCCTCTGGAAACACCATATATTTT; d_call: -; j_call: TRBJ1-3; clone_size: -; v_call: TRBV7-9
cdr3_aa: CASSLAKHLPPAGVLDTQYF; cdr3_nt: TGTGCCAGCAGCTTAGCAAAACACTTGCCCCCGGCGGGAGTCTTAGATACGCAGTATTTT; d_call: TRBD2; j_call: TRBJ2-3; clone_size: -; v_call: TRBV7-2
cdr3_aa: CASSFRGPPYEQYF; cdr3_nt: TGTGCCAGCAGTTTTCGGGGCCCCCCATACGAGCAGTACTTC; d_call: -; j_call: TRBJ2-7; clone_size: many; v_call: TRBV12-3/TRBV12-4
cdr3_aa: CSASQGTDTQYF; cdr3_nt: TGCAGTGCTAGTCAAGGCACAGATACGCAGTATTTT; d_call: -; j_call: TRBJ2-3; clone_size: many; v_call: TRBV20-1
cdr3_aa: CASSFQAGTNTEAFF; cdr3_nt: TGTGCCAGCAGTTTCCAGGCCGGGACTAACACTGAAGCTTTCTTT; d_call: -; j_call: TRBJ1-1; clone_size: many; v_call: TRBV12-3/TRBV12-4
cdr3_aa: CASSPTGALETQYF; cdr3_nt: TGTGCCAGCAGCCCGACCGGGGCCTTGGAGACCCAGTACTTC; d_call: -; j_call: TRBJ2-5; clone_size: many; v_call: TRBV12-3/TRBV12-4
cdr3_aa: CASPSPGEQYF; cdr3_nt: TGTGCCAGCCCCAGCCCGGGCGAGCAGTACTTC; d_call: -; j_call: TRBJ2-7; clone_size: -; v_call: TRBV28
cdr3_aa: CASSPGTGDVYTQYF; cdr3_nt: TGTGCCAGCAGCCCCGGGACAGGGGATGTATATACGCAGTATTTT; d_call: TRBD1; j_call: TRBJ2-3; clone_size: few; v_call: TRBV13
cdr3_aa: CAPSKGTSDTQYF; cdr3_nt: TGCGCCCCTAGTAAGGGGACTTCAGATACGCAGTATTTT; d_call: -; j_call: TRBJ2-3; clone_size: many; v_call: TRBV20-1
cdr3_aa: CASSVQGQGDEKLFF; cdr3_nt: TGTGCCAGCAGCGTACAGGGGCAGGGCGACGAAAAACTGTTTTTT; d_call: -; j_call: TRBJ1-4; clone_size: many; v_call: TRBV9
cdr3_aa: CASSYNSGSWGETQYF; cdr3_nt: TGTGCCAGCAGTTATAATAGCGGGAGTTGGGGAGAGACCCAGTACTTC; d_call: TRBD2; j_call: TRBJ2-5; clone_size: few; v_call: TRBV6-5
cdr3_aa: CSAAQREVGQFF; cdr3_nt: TGCAGTGCCGCCCAGAGAGAAGTCGGGCAGTTCTTC; d_call: -; j_call: TRBJ2-1; clone_size: many; v_call: TRBV20-1
cdr3_aa: CASSLAGRNTEAFF; cdr3_nt: TGTGCCAGCAGTTTAGCAGGGAGGAACACTGAAGCTTTCTTT; d_call: -; j_call: TRBJ1-1; clone_size: many; v_call: TRBV12-3/TRBV12-4
cdr3_aa: CASSLSGGRDYTF; cdr3_nt: TGCGCCAGCAGCTTGTCAGGGGGCAGAGACTACACCTTC; d_call: TRBD1; j_call: TRBJ1-2; clone_size: many; v_call: TRBV5-1
cdr3_aa: CASSPTRTVLAFF; cdr3_nt: TGTGCCAGCTCACCAACACGGACAGTCTTGGCTTTCTTT; d_call: -; j_call: TRBJ1-1; clone_size: many; v_call: TRBV18
cdr3_aa: CASSWDRVMDTQYF; cdr3_nt: TGTGCCAGCAGTTGGGACAGGGTTATGGATACGCAGTATTTT; d_call: TRBD1; j_call: TRBJ2-3; clone_size: many; v_call: TRBV12-3/TRBV12-4
cdr3_aa: CASSRHLAGEKDTQYF; cdr3_nt: TGTGCCAGCAGCCGCCACCTAGCGGGAGAGAAAGATACGCAGTATTTT; d_call: TRBD2; j_call: TRBJ2-3; clone_size: many; v_call: TRBV7-9
cdr3_aa: CAISPGTAAYEQYF; cdr3_nt: TGTGCCATCAGCCCCGGGACAGCAGCCTACGAGCAGTACTTC; d_call: TRBD1; j_call: TRBJ2-7; clone_size: -; v_call: TRBV10-3
cdr3_aa: CSARPWRNYNEQFF; cdr3_nt: TGCAGTGCGAGGCCCTGGCGGAACTACAATGAGCAGTTCTTC; d_call: -; j_call: TRBJ2-1; clone_size: many; v_call: TRBV20-1
cdr3_aa: CASSLGRVYGYTF; cdr3_nt: TGTGCCAGCAGCTTGGGACGGGTCTATGGCTACACCTTC; d_call: -; j_call: TRBJ1-2; clone_size: many; v_call: TRBV5-6
cdr3_aa: CSEAGGTADTQYF; cdr3_nt: TGCAGCGAAGCGGGAGGGACGGCAGATACGCAGTATTTT; d_call: TRBD2; j_call: TRBJ2-3; clone_size: many; v_call: TRBV29-1
cdr3_aa: CSVGTNGYTF; cdr3_nt: TGCAGCGTTGGGACAAATGGCTACACCTTC; d_call: -; j_call: TRBJ1-2; clone_size: -; v_call: TRBV29-1